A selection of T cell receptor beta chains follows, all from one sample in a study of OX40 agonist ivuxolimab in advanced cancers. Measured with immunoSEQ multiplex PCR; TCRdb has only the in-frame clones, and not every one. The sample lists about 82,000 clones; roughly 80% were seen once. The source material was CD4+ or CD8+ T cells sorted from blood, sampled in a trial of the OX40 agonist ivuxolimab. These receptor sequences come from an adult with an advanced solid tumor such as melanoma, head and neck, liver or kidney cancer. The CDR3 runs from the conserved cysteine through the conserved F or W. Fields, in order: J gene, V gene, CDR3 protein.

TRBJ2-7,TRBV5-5,CASSLGLAGGPPPSYEQYF
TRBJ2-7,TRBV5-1,CASSLRSTGTGGGEQYF
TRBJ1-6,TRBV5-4,CASSLDRWGLALHF
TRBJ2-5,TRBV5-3,CARSRSTGGRETQYF
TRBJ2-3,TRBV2,CASRDVSGADTQYF
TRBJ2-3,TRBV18,CASSPRVQGTGGPDTQYF
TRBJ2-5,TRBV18,CASSPRGRGIGETQYF
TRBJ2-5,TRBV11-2,CASSSGKGSGGFGETQYF
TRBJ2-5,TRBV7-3,CASSLQGTQETQYF
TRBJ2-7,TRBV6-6,CASSLSGYEQYF
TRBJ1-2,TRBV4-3,CASSQNPGQGKYGYTF
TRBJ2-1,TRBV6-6,CASSLRGGGDEQFF
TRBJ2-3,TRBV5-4,CASSPGANTDTQYF
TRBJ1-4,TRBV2,CASRENTGLNEKLFF
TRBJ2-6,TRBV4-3,CASSQDRRRSSGANVLTF
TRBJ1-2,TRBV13,CASSLFFGGYTF
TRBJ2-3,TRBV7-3,CASGTADTQYF